The present entry profiles one T cell receptor (beta chain) with its context. Its antigen is unknown. Base-call qualities are not available, and no considerably larger clone is one nucleotide away. V is cut by 8 bases and J by 6 bases, and the space between the germline ends is 8 bases. The CDR3 goes from the cysteine to the phenylalanine over 11 residues. The only DNA kept is the CDR3, 33 bases in frame from the first base. CDR1 and CDR2 are drawn from the germline V gene (reference sequence): WNHNN, SYGVQD. This sample was taken from a study of PD-1 blockade in classical Hodgkin lymphoma (dated by TCRdb to about 2020). Background on the whole study: Nivolumab dosing was 3 mg/kg intravenously every 2 weeks, continuing until either disease progression or unacceptable toxicity. A peripheral blood immune signature of response to PD-1 blockade in classical Hodgkin lymphoma was defined using TCR beta sequencing and CyTOF. General study outcomes and caveats: Baseline diversity similar to that of newly diagnosed patients was observed in trial patients achieving complete response, whereas significantly lower diversity was observed in partial responders and progressors. CD4+ but not CD8+ TCR diversity rose significantly by C4D1 (p=0.0027 vs p=0.16), most apparent in complete responders (p=0.02). Baseline TCR diversity was reported as lower in newly diagnosed patients than in healthy donors, and lower still in relapsed/refractory patients. Diversity was lower in patients who began nivolumab less than 1 year after ASCT, so these patients were left out of later analyses to avoid confounding by immune reconstitution. The study was restricted to a single clinical trial cohort, and the causes of repertoire differences, possibly disease activity or prior therapy, were left undefined.

The Qiagen DNeasy kit was used to extract genomic DNA from unsorted PBMCs and from the negatively selected CD4+ and CD8+ fractions. Amplification of TCR beta CDR3 regions was done by immunoSEQ multiplex PCR with primers that anneal to V and J segments. A synthetic immune receptor repertoire was used to minimize amplification bias, and any remaining bias was removed computationally after sequencing. The authors processed their data as follows. Repertoire diversity was quantified as the Shannon entropy index using custom Python scripts. Unsorted, CD4+ and CD8+ repertoires were analyzed separately, except in combined analyses where CD4+ and CD8+ sequences were merged in silico. Clonal expansion was defined as at least a 2-fold frequency increase after treatment relative to C1D1, with a pseudocount of 0.5 for undetected baseline clones. Singleton clones were defined as clones with 0 or 1 copy at C1D1, and non-singleton clones were defined as clones with 2 or more copies. Clones expanded in unsorted samples were assigned a CD4+, CD8+ or unknown annotation through matching of protein sequences in sorted samples from the same patient. Wilcoxon tests were applied to paired samples to test diversity changes from C1D1 to C4D1. In its TCRdb copy, this immuneACCESS table keeps in-frame sequences only and misses some clones. Where compared with another copy, unresolved V genes explain less than half of these, and the others have no known cause. V, J and clone size were drawn from that table, and D and trimming were deduced from the DNA. The sample includes more than 45,000 clones, with about two thirds observed a single time. The ten largest account for about 14% of the sample.

Sample time point, as interpreted from the label and publication: cycle 2 day 1 (C2D1) of nivolumab. All trial patients had relapsed after autologous stem cell transplantation, with cohorts A, B and C differing in prior brentuximab vedotin exposure. The trial cohort comprised 56 patients with relapsed/refractory classical Hodgkin lymphoma whose best overall responses were complete response, partial response or progressive disease. Trial patients were treated with single-agent nivolumab in the multi-cohort phase II CheckMate 205 trial. Best overall response was determined by an independent review committee according to the 2007 International Working Group response criteria. Trial PBMCs were obtained immediately prior to nivolumab initiation (C1D1) and on therapy at cycle 2 day 1 and cycle 4 day 1. Peripheral blood was collected in 8 mL Vacutainer Cell Preparation Tubes, from which PBMCs were isolated by centrifugation and then cryopreserved.

The chain is assembled from TRBV10-1 and TRBJ2-1; a weak D assignment points to TRBD2 (6 bases agree). This clonotype was obtained from a human donor with classical Hodgkin lymphoma. This specimen was peripheral blood mononuclear cells (PBMCs), taken before the second cycle of nivolumab. Read as DNA, the sequence is TGCGCCAGCCATAGCGGCAATGAGCAGTTCTTC. This encodes CASHSGNEQFF.